These 5 T cell receptor beta chains originate from one sample sequenced in a study of beta chain features in type 1 diabetes. Findings and limits, study-wide: TCRB CDR3s were moderately but significantly shorter in Type 1 diabetes patients in all four CD4+ subsets.

The authors reverse transcribed all of the isolated RNA, so sequencing captured expressed TCRB transcripts. Measured with immunoSEQ multiplex PCR; TCRdb has only the in-frame clones, and not every one. This sample has about 340,000 clones, with around 9.7% found just once. No antigen is known for these receptors. The sample consisted of central memory CD4+ T cells from blood. The receptors were gathered from a young man with type 1 diabetes.

A word on this clone: An end of the junction differs from the germline gene, which may be a read error. This chain uses TRBV10-3 with TRBJ2-1; 7 bases map to TRBD1. The CDR3 extends over 15 amino acids. Per the germline V gene, CDR1 is ENHRY and CDR2 is SYGVKD. The CDR3: CASSGDSYSYNEQFF. CDR3 nucleotide sequence: TGTGCCAGCAGTGGGGACAGTTACTCCTACAATGAGCAGTTCTTC.

This clone was observed many times. This chain links TRBV5-4 with TRBJ1-1; D is unclear. The CDR3 loop spans 16 amino acids. The V and J ends lost 0 bases and 0 bases respectively, with 12 bases between them. Germline V gene data show CDR1 as SGHNT and CDR2 as YYREEE (reference sequence). CDR3 nucleotides: TGTGCCAGCAGCTTGGGAGGAACCTCCATGAACACTGAAGCTTTCTTT. This codes for CASSLGGTSMNTEAFF.

This clone was counted a few times. The chain is built from TRBV6-5 and TRBJ1-1, with a tentative D call TRBD1 (5 bases). V lost 2 bases and J 0 bases, leaving 7 bases between the germline ends. CDR1 MNHEY and CDR2 SVGAGI come from the germline V gene. The CDR3 runs 14 residues. The CDR3, as DNA: TGTGCCAGCAGTTACGGGGGTTTGAACACTGAAGCTTTCTTT. It is translated as CASSYGGLNTEAFF.

The J gene is TRBJ2-5, the V gene TRBV6-5; D is possibly TRBD2 (6 bases). The CDR3 totals 13 residues. Trimming stripped 10 bases from V and 0 bases from J, with 12 bases between. Germline-derived CDR1 and CDR2 are MNHEY and SVGAGI. The DNA of the CDR3 is TGTGCCATCAGAGGGACTGACCAAGAGACCCAGTACTTC. Amino acids: CAIRGTDQETQYF.

This clone has a count of ten or more. V is TRBV10-2 and J is TRBJ2-7; 8 bases line up with TRBD1. Unmatched junction bases numbered 11, after V lost 4 bases and J lost 3 bases. Germline CDR1 WSHSY, CDR2 SAAADI. The CDR3 consists of 16 residues. CDR3 sequence reads: CASSGGTGTGDYEQYF. The CDR3 nucleotides are TGCGCCAGCAGTGGTGGAACCGGGACAGGAGACTACGAGCAGTACTTC.